This T cell receptor beta chain was sequenced in a study of technical replicates of blood from a handful of donors. Method: immunoSEQ multiplex PCR; TCRdb's copy keeps in-frame clones and lacks some. This sample has 65,000 to 80,000 clones, with approximately 95% found just once. Germline trimming cut 4 bases from V and 6 bases from J; bases unmatched to any gene: 5. The CDR3 sequence is 15 residues long. Looked up from germline, CDR1 is MNHNS and CDR2 is SASEGT. Sequenced sample: T cells isolated from PBMCs. The chain recombines TRBV6-1 with TRBJ1-5, with 11 bases that match TRBD1. The source is a human donor in good health. The DNA for the CDR3 is TGTGCCAGCAGTGCCTGGACAGGGGGCAGTCAGCCCCAGCATTTT. It encodes CASSAWTGGSQPQHF.